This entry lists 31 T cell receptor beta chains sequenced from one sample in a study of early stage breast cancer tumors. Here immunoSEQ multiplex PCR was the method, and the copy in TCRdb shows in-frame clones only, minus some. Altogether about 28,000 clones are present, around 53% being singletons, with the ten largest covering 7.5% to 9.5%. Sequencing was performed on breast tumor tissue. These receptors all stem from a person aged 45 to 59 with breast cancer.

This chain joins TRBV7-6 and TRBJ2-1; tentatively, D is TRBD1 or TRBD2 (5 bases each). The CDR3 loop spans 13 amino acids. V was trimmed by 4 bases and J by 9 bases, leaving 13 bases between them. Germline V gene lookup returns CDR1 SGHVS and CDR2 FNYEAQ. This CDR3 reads CASSSGRAPEQFF. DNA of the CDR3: TGTGCCAGCAGCTCGGGACGTGCCCCTGAGCAGTTCTTC.

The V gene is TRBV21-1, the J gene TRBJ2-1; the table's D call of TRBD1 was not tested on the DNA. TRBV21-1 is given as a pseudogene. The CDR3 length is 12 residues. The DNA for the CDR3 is TGTGCCACCAAGGACAGGGACAATGAGCAGTTCTTC. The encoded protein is CATKDRDNEQFF.

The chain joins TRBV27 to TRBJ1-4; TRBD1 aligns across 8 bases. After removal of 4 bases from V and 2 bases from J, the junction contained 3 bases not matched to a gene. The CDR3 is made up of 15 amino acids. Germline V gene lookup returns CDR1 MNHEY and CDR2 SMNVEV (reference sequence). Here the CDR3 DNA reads TGTGCCAGCAGTTCGACAGGGGTGACTAATGAAAAACTGTTTTTT. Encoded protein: CASSSTGVTNEKLFF. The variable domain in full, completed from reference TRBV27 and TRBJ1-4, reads EAQVTQNPRYLITVTGKKLTVTCSQNMNHEYMSWYRQDPGLGLRQIYYSMNVEVTDKGDVPEGYKVSRKEKRNFPLILESPSPNQTSLYFCASSSTGVTNEKLFFGSGTQLSVL.

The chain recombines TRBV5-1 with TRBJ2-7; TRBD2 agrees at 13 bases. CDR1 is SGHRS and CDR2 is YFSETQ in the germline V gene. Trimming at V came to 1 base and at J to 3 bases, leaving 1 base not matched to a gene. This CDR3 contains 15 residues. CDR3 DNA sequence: TGCGCCAGCAGCTTGACTAGCGGGGGGGGCTACGAGCAGTACTTC. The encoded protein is CASSLTSGGGYEQYF.

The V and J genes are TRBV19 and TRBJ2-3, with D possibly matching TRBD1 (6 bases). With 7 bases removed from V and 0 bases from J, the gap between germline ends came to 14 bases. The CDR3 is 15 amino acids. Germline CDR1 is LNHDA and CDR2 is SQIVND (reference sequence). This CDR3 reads CASKMGAASTDTQYF. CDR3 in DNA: TGTGCCAGTAAGATGGGGGCCGCTAGCACAGATACGCAGTATTTT. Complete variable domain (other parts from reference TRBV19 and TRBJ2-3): DGGITQSPKYLFRKEGQNVTLSCEQNLNHDAMYWYRQDPGQGLRLIYYSQIVNDFQKGDIAEGYSVSREKKESFPLTVTSAQKNPTAFYLCASKMGAASTDTQYFGPGTRLTVL.

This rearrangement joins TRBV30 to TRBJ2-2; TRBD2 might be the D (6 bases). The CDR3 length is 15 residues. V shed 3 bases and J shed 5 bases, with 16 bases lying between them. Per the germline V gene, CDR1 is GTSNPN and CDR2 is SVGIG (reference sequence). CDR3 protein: CAWSGASGLTGELFF. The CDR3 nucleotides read TGTGCCTGGAGCGGAGCCAGCGGGCTAACCGGGGAGCTGTTTTTT. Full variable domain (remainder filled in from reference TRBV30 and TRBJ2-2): SQTIHQWPATLVQPVGSPLSLECTVEGTSNPNLYWYRQAAGRGLQLLFYSVGIGQISSEVPQNLSASRPQDRQFILSSKKLLLSDSGFYLCAWSGASGLTGELFFGEGSRLTVL.

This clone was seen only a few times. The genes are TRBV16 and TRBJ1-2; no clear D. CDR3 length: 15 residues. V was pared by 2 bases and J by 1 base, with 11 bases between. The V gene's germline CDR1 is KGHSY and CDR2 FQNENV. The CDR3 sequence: CASSQTRAHNYGYTF. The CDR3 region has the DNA TGTGCCAGCAGCCAAACCCGGGCTCATAACTATGGCTACACCTTC. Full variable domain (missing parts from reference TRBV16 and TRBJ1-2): GEEVAQTPKHLVRGEGQKAKLYCAPIKGHSYVFWYQQVLKNEFKFLISFQNENVFDETGMPKERFSAKCLPNSPCSLEIQATKLEDSAVYFCASSQTRAHNYGYTFGSGTRLTVV.

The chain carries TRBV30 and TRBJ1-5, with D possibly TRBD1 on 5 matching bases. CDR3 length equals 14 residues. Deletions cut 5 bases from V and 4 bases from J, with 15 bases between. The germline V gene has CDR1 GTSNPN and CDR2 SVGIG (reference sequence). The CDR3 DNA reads TGTGCCTGGGGGGCTCAGGCGGGAAATCAGCCCCAGCATTTT. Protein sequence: CAWGAQAGNQPQHF. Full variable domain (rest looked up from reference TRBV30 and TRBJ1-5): SQTIHQWPATLVQPVGSPLSLECTVEGTSNPNLYWYRQAAGRGLQLLFYSVGIGQISSEVPQNLSASRPQDRQFILSSKKLLLSDSGFYLCAWGAQAGNQPQHFGDGTRLSIL.

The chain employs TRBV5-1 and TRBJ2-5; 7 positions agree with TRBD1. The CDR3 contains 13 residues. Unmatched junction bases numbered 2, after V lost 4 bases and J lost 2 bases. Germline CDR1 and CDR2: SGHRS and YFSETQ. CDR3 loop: CASSRGQQETQYF. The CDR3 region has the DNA TGCGCCAGCAGCAGGGGGCAGCAAGAGACCCAGTACTTC.

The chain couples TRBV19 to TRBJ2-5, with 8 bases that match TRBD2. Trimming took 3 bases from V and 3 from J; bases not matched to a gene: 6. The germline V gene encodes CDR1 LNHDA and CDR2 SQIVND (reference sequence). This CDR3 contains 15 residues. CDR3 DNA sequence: TGTGCCAGTAGTATGGATAGCGGGATAGAAGAGACCCAGTACTTC. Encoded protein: CASSMDSGIEETQYF.

CDR3 sequence: CASSRPVASGANVLTF. The CDR3 bases are TGTGCCAGCAGCCGGCCAGTAGCCTCTGGGGCCAACGTCCTGACTTTC. V and J are TRBV5-4 and TRBJ2-6; D is unclear. Trimming left V 4 bases short and J 0 bases short, with 11 bases between. The V gene's germline CDR1 is SGHNT and CDR2 YYREEE (reference sequence). The CDR3 loop spans 16 amino acids.

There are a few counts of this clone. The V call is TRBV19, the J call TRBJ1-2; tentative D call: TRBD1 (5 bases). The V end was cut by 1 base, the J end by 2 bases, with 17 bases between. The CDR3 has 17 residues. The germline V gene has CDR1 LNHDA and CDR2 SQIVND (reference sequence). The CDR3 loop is CASSIGTRAFLNYGYTF. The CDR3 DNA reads TGTGCCAGTAGTATAGGGACCAGGGCCTTCCTCAACTATGGCTACACCTTC.

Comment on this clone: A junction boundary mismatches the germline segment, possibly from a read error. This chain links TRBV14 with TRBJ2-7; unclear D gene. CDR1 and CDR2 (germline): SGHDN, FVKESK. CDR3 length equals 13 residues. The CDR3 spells CASRHTVGYEQYF. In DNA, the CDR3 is TGTGCCAGCCGCCACACAGTCGGCTACGAGCAGTACTTC.

In DNA form, the CDR3 reads TGTGCCAGCAGCGGCGGCCCGGGAGATACGCAGTATTTT. Its protein is CASSGGPGDTQYF. The chain recombines TRBV9 with TRBJ2-3, with unresolved D. This CDR3 is 13 amino acids long. Germline loops: CDR1 SGDLS, CDR2 YYNGEE. V was pared by 3 bases and J by 5 bases, with 10 bases between.

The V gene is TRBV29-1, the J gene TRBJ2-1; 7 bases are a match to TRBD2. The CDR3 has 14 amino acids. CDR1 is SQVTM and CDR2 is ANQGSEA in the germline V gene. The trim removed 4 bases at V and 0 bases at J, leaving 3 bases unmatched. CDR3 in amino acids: CSVVGGSSYNEQFF. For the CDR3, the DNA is TGCAGCGTTGTGGGAGGGAGCTCCTACAATGAGCAGTTCTTC.

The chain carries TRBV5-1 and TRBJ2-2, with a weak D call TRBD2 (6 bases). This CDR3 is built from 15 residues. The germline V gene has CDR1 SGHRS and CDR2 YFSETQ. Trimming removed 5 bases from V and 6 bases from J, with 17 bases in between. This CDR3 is CASRLTLAGSGELFF. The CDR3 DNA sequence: TGCGCCAGCAGGCTGACACTAGCTGGGTCCGGGGAGCTGTTTTTT.

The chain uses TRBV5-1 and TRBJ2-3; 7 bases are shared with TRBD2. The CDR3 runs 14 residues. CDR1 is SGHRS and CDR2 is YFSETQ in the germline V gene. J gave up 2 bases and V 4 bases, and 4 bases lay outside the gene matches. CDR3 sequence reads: CASSPGLVTDTQYF. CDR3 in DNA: TGCGCCAGCAGCCCCGGACTAGTCACAGATACGCAGTATTTT.

CDR3 in amino acids: CASSISTAHYGYTF. The CDR3 DNA sequence: TGTGCCAGCAGCATTTCGACAGCTCACTATGGCTACACCTTC. The chain is built from TRBV21-1 and TRBJ1-2; TRBD1 is the table's D call and was not checked against the DNA. TRBV21-1 represents a pseudogene. The CDR3 is 14 amino acids.

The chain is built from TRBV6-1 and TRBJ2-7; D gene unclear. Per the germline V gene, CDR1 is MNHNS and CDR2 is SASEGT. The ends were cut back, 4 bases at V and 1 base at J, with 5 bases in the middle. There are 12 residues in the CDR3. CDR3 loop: CASSVGSYEQYF. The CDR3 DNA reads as TGTGCCAGCAGTGTGGGGTCCTACGAGCAGTACTTC.

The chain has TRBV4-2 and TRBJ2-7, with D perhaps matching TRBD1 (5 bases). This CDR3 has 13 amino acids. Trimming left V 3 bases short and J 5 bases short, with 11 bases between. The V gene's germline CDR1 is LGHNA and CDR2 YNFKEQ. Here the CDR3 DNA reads TGTGCCAGCAGCCAGGGGCCGGCGCACGAGCAGTACTTC. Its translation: CASSQGPAHEQYF.

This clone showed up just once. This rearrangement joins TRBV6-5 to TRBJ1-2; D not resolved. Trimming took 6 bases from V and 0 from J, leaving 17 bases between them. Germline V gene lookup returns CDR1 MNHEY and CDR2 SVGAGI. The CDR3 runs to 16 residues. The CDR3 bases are TGTGCCAGCAGATACCCCGCAAGCAGAACTAACTATGGCTACACCTTC. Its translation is CASRYPASRTNYGYTF.

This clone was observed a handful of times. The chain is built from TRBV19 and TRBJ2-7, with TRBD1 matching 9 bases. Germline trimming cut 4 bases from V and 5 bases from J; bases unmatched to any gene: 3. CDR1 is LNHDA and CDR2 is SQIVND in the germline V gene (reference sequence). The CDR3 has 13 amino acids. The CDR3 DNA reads TGTGCCAGTAGTAACGACAGGGGGGACGAGCAGTACTTC. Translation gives CASSNDRGDEQYF.

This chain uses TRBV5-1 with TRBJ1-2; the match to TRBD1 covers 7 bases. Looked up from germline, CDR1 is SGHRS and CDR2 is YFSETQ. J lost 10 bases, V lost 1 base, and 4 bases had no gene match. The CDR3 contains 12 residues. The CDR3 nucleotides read TGCGCCAGCAGCTTGTACAGGGGATACTACACCTTC. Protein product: CASSLYRGYYTF.

CDR3 loop: CASSYREEAFF. The CDR3 nucleotides are TGTGCCAGCAGCTATCGAGAAGAAGCTTTCTTT. The gene calls are TRBV7-9 and TRBJ1-1; D not resolved. The CDR3 totals 11 residues. Trimming stripped 4 bases from V and 8 bases from J, with 8 bases between. From germline, CDR1 is SEHNR and CDR2 FQNEAQ (reference sequence).

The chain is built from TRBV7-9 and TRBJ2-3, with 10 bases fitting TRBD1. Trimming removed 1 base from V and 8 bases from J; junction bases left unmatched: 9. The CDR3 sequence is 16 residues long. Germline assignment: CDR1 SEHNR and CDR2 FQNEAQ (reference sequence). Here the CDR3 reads CASSLETGGPAATQYF. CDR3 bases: TGTGCCAGCAGCTTAGAGACAGGGGGCCCAGCGGCTACGCAGTATTTT.

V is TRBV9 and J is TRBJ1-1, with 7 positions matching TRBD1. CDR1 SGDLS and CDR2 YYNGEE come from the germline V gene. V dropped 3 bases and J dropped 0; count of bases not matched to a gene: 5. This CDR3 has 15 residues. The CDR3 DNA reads TGTGCCAGCAGCGCGACCACAGGGGTGAACACTGAAGCTTTCTTT. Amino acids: CASSATTGVNTEAFF.

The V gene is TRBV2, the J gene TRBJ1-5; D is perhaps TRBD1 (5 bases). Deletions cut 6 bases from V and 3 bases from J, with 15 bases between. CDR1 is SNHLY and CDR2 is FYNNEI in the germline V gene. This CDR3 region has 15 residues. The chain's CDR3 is CASRPGPQANQPQHF. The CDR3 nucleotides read TGTGCCAGCAGGCCGGGACCTCAGGCCAATCAGCCCCAGCATTTT.

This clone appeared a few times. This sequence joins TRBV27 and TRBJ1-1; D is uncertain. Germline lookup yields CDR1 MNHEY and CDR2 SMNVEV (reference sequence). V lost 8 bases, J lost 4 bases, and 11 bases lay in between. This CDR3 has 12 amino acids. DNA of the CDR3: TGTGCCAGCGCCATGACGGGCACTGAAGCTTTCTTT. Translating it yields CASAMTGTEAFF.

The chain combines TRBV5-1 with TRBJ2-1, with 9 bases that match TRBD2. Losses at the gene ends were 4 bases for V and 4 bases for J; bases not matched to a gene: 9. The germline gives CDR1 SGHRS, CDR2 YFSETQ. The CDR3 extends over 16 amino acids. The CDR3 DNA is TGCGCCAGCAGCGCGGGTTGGCTAGCGGGATACAATGAGCAGTTCTTC. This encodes CASSAGWLAGYNEQFF. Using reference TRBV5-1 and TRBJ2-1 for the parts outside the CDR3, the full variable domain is KAGVTQTPRYLIKTRGQQVTLSCSPISGHRSVSWYQQTPGQGLQFLFEYFSETQRNKGNFPGRFSGRQFSNSRSEMNVSTLELGDSALYLCASSAGWLAGYNEQFFGPGTRLTVL.

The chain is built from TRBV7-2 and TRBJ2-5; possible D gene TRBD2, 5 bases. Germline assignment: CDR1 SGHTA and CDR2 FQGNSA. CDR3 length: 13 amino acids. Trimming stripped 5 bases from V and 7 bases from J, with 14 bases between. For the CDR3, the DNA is TGTGCCAGCAGCCTCCTTTCCGAGGGGACCCAGTACTTC. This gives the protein CASSLLSEGTQYF.

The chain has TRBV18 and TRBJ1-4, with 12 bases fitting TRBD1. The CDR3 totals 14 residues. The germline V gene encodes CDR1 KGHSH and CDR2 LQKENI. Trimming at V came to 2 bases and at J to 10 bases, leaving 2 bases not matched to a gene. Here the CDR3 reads CASSPGTGGGKLFF. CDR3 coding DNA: TGTGCCAGCTCACCAGGGACAGGGGGCGGAAAACTGTTTTTT.